These 4 T cell receptor beta chains originate from one sample sequenced in a study of T cells in Graves' hyperthyroidism and ophthalmopathy. Amplified regions were TCR beta CDR3 sequences from RNA transcripts. HTBI primers were used for first-round RT-PCR of the TCR CDR3. TCRdb re-derived calls from the multiplex PCR reads in MiXCR, one entry per CDR3 protein. The sample has about 200,000 distinct CDR3 sequences; less than 20% are singletons. The sample comprised blood. The receptors shown here come from a woman between 50 and 59 years old with Graves' hyperthyroidism.

As concerns this clonotype: A much larger clone differs from this one at a single base, so this may be a read error. This chain uses TRBV24-1 with TRBJ1-2; D is uncertain. V was shortened by 1 base and J by 8 bases, with 13 bases between the two germline ends. The CDR3 contains 14 residues. Germline V gene lookup returns CDR1 KGHDR and CDR2 SFDVKD. In DNA form, the CDR3 reads TGTGCCACCAGTGATTTAACACCCGGTGGGGGCTACACCTTC. This translates into CATSDLTPGGGYTF.

This clonotype was seen ten or more times. The chain couples TRBV2 to TRBJ2-4; D remains ambiguous. The germline gives CDR1 SNHLY, CDR2 FYNNEI. CDR3 size: 11 residues. V was clipped by 5 bases and J by 9 bases, with 8 bases between them. For the CDR3, the DNA is TGTGCCAGCAGTACCTCGGGCATTCAGTACTTC. Translated, it gives CASSTSGIQYF.

The rearrangement uses TRBV25-1 and TRBJ2-1, with D possibly called TRBD1 or TRBD2 (6 bases each). V was trimmed by 3 bases and J by 2 bases, leaving 11 bases between them. The CDR3 consists of 15 residues. Germline-derived CDR1 and CDR2 are MGHDK and SYGVNS. The chain's CDR3 is CASSDGGRTYNEQFF. In DNA form, the CDR3 reads TGTGCCAGCAGTGACGGGGGCAGGACCTACAATGAGCAGTTCTTC.

Ten or more counts support this clonotype. This chain links TRBV28 with TRBJ2-7, with D perhaps assigned TRBD1 or TRBD2 (5 bases each). This CDR3 spans 15 amino acids. Germline CDR1 reads MDHEN; CDR2 reads SYDVKM. V was shortened by 4 bases and J by 4 bases, with 17 bases between the two germline ends. The DNA of the CDR3 is TGTGCCAGCAGTTCCCATGGGGGAGTGAGATACGAGCAGTACTTC. Its protein is CASSSHGGVRYEQYF.